A single sample gave rise to the 31 T cell receptor beta chains below, sequenced in a study of blood T cell repertoires in COVID-19. The protocol was immunoSEQ multiplex PCR, while the TCRdb copy is restricted to in-frame clones and leaves out a portion. The sample records more than 150,000 clones, roughly 90% being singletons. Input material: peripheral blood. These receptors originate from a man aged 50-59 years with acute or convalescent COVID-19.

This sequence joins TRBV19 and TRBJ2-5, with 7 bases identical to TRBD1. The germline CDR1 and CDR2 sequences are LNHDA and SQIVND (reference sequence). The V and J ends lost 6 bases and 0 bases, in that order; junction bases with no gene match: 4. The CDR3 extends over 14 amino acids. The CDR3 DNA sequence: TGTGCCAGTAGAAGTGGACAGGACCAAGAGACCCAGTACTTC. It translates to CASRSGQDQETQYF.

The chain uses TRBV24-1 and TRBJ2-2; D is perhaps TRBD2 (5 bases). V lost 0 bases and J 4 bases, leaving 14 bases between the germline ends. Germline V gene lookup returns CDR1 KGHDR and CDR2 SFDVKD. CDR3 length: 17 residues. The CDR3 bases are TGTGCCACCAGTGATTTGGATCGGACTGAGGGCACCGGGGAGCTGTTTTTT. Amino acid sequence: CATSDLDRTEGTGELFF.

In nucleotides, the CDR3 is TGTGCCAGCAGCTCTCAGGGGGGGAACACTGAAGCTTTCTTT. Its translation: CASSSQGGNTEAFF. This rearrangement joins TRBV5-6 to TRBJ1-1; TRBD1 agrees at 7 bases. The V and J ends lost 3 bases and 1 base, in that order; junction bases with no gene match: 3. The germline CDR1 and CDR2 sequences are SGHDT and YYEEEE. This CDR3 comprises 14 residues. Combining the CDR3 with reference TRBV5-6 and TRBJ1-1 gives the whole variable domain DAGVTQSPTHLIKTRGQQVTLRCSPKSGHDTVSWYQQALGQGPQFIFQYYEEEERQRGNFPDRFSGHQFPNYSSELNVNALLLGDSALYLCASSSQGGNTEAFFGQGTRLTVV.

J is TRBJ2-1 and V is TRBV9; possible D gene TRBD1, 5 bases. V lost 5 bases and J lost 4, with 16 bases in between. Germline V gene data show CDR1 as SGDLS and CDR2 as YYNGEE. The CDR3 contains 15 residues. For the CDR3, the DNA is TGTGCCAGCAGGCCCGGGTCAGGGAAGTACAATGAGCAGTTCTTC. Translation: CASRPGSGKYNEQFF.

This chain uses TRBV15 with TRBJ2-3, with D tentatively TRBD1 (5 bases). This CDR3 comprises 18 residues. Looked up from germline, CDR1 is LNHNV and CDR2 is YYDKDF (reference sequence). The V gene lost 5 bases and the J gene lost 6 bases, with 27 bases spanning the gap. This chain's CDR3 is CATSPPGRDRGFVDTQYF. The CDR3 DNA follows: TGTGCCACCAGCCCCCCTGGCAGGGATCGTGGTTTTGTGGATACGCAGTATTTT. The complete variable domain, with remaining parts taken from reference TRBV15 and TRBJ2-3, reads DAMVIQNPRYQVTQFGKPVTLSCSQTLNHNVMYWYQQKSSQAPKLLFHYYDKDFNNEADTPDNFQSRRPNTSFCFLDIRSPGLGDTAMYLCATSPPGRDRGFVDTQYFGPGTRLTVL.

This sequence joins TRBV7-2 and TRBJ2-1; 10 nucleotides line up with TRBD1. The CDR3 is 14 residues long. CDR1 is SGHTA, CDR2 FQGNSA, per germline. V lost 3 bases and J lost 7; bases outside the gene matches: 3. DNA for the CDR3: TGTGCCAGCAGCTTCTCGGGACAGGGGAATGAGCAGTTCTTC. This translates into CASSFSGQGNEQFF.

The chain joins TRBV7-8 to TRBJ2-1; the match to TRBD2 covers 13 bases. V trimming: 6 bases; J trimming: 9 bases; junction bases outside the gene matches: 11. CDR3 size: 16 residues. Germline V lookup: CDR1 SGHVS, CDR2 FQNEAQ. As DNA, the CDR3 is TGTGCCAGCAGTCCCCGGACTAGCGGGGGTATTACTGAGCAGTTCTTC. It is translated as CASSPRTSGGITEQFF.

The V and J genes are TRBV6-2 or TRBV6-3 and TRBJ1-4, with a tentative D call TRBD1 (5 bases). In germline, CDR1 is MNHEY, CDR2 SVGEGT. The CDR3 runs to 14 residues. Trimming left V 4 bases short and J 5 bases short, with 11 bases between. The DNA of the CDR3 is TGTGCCAGCAGTTCGACAGATATAAATGAAAAACTGTTTTTT. Protein product: CASSSTDINEKLFF.

A word on this clone: One end of the junction does not line up with germline, which may come from a read error. This chain links TRBV12-3 or TRBV12-4 with TRBJ2-3; D is uncertain. The CDR3 contains 12 residues. The CDR3 nucleotides are TGTGCCAGCAGTCTTCAGGAAGGAATCGTAAGGTTT. It translates to CASSLQEGIVRF.

The rearrangement links TRBV28 to TRBJ2-3; 8 nucleotides agree with TRBD2. This CDR3 spans 15 amino acids. The junction had 5 bases not matched to a gene; V was cut back by 3 bases and J by 3 bases. Per germline, CDR1 MDHEN and CDR2 SYDVKM. DNA of the CDR3: TGTGCCAGCAGTTTTGGGAGCGGGGGTACAGATACGCAGTATTTT. As protein: CASSFGSGGTDTQYF.

The J gene is TRBJ2-2, the V gene TRBV10-3, with 10 bases matching TRBD1. The CDR3 has 15 residues. The junction had 4 bases not matched to a gene; V was cut back by 6 bases and J by 3 bases. Germline assignment: CDR1 ENHRY and CDR2 SYGVKD. CDR3: CAIRDGQGDTGELFF. The CDR3 bases are TGTGCCATCAGAGACGGACAGGGGGACACCGGGGAGCTGTTTTTT.

In DNA form, the CDR3 reads TGCAGTGCCAAGGGGAGGGAGACCCAGTACTTC. Its translation is CSAKGRETQYF. This rearrangement joins TRBV20-1 to TRBJ2-5, with a tentative D call TRBD2 (6 bases). Germline V gene data show CDR1 as DFQATT and CDR2 as SNEGSKA (reference sequence). Trimming stripped 6 bases from V and 5 bases from J, with 10 bases between. The CDR3 totals 11 residues.

The CDR3 is CASSLSEQPQHF. The CDR3 nucleotides are TGTGCCAGCAGTTTAAGCGAACAGCCCCAGCATTTT. This rearrangement joins TRBV12-3 or TRBV12-4 to TRBJ1-5; no clear D. V dropped 2 bases and J dropped 7 bases, with 6 bases sitting between them. This CDR3 region has 12 residues.

The chain employs TRBV7-8 and TRBJ1-2; D is ambiguous. Trimming stripped 4 bases from V and 5 bases from J, with 17 bases between. This CDR3 has 15 amino acids. Germline V gives CDR1 SGHVS, CDR2 FQNEAQ. The CDR3 loop reads CASSSTVIGSYGYTF. The DNA for the CDR3 is TGTGCCAGCAGCTCCACAGTCATTGGGTCTTATGGCTACACCTTC.

The chain employs TRBV30 and TRBJ2-1; 9 bases agree with TRBD2. Losses at the gene ends were 2 bases for V and 0 bases for J; bases not matched to a gene: 11. Germline CDR1 reads GTSNPN; CDR2 reads SVGIG (reference sequence). The length of the CDR3 is 18 residues. The CDR3 here is CAWSLAGGPPRSYNEQFF. The CDR3 DNA reads TGTGCCTGGAGTTTGGCGGGAGGGCCCCCCCGCTCCTACAATGAGCAGTTCTTC.

The rearrangement uses TRBV29-1 and TRBJ2-5; 7 bases map to TRBD1. There are 13 residues in the CDR3. Per germline, CDR1 SQVTM and CDR2 ANQGSEA. The V gene end was trimmed by 7 bases and the J gene end by 5 bases; junction bases not matched to a gene: 10. The CDR3 sequence: CSGAPQGDETQYF. CDR3 nucleotide sequence: TGCAGCGGTGCCCCCCAGGGGGATGAGACCCAGTACTTC.

This clone was seen a single time. The chain uses TRBV2 and TRBJ2-7; perhaps TRBD1 as D (7 bases). Germline CDR1 is SNHLY and CDR2 is FYNNEI. CDR3 size: 14 residues. With 5 bases removed from V and 3 bases from J, the gap between germline ends came to 14 bases. The CDR3 here is CASSLGGTVYEQYF. In DNA, the CDR3 is TGTGCCAGCAGTCTTGGGGGGACAGTCTACGAGCAGTACTTC. Complete variable domain (other parts from reference TRBV2 and TRBJ2-7): EPEVTQTPSHQVTQMGQEVILRCVPISNHLYFYWYRQILGQKVEFLVSFYNNEISEKSEIFDDQFSVERPDGSNFTLKIRSTKLEDSAMYFCASSLGGTVYEQYFGPGTRLTVT.

The rearrangement uses TRBV19 and TRBJ1-1; D is uncertain. The CDR3 loop spans 13 amino acids. V was shortened by 3 bases and J by 8 bases, with 13 bases between the two germline ends. The germline V gene has CDR1 LNHDA and CDR2 SQIVND (reference sequence). The CDR3 DNA reads TGTGCCAGTAGTATCCCCGGTCGTTCAGAAGCTTTCTTT. It translates to CASSIPGRSEAFF.

This clone was observed once. J is TRBJ1-3 and V is TRBV27; no clear D gene. CDR1 is MNHEY and CDR2 is SMNVEV in the germline V gene (reference sequence). The CDR3 is 16 residues long. V gave up 0 bases and J gave up 3 bases, with 12 bases separating them. In DNA form, the CDR3 reads TGTGCCAGCAGTTTATCCAATAGGGAGGTTGGAAACACCATATATTTT. Amino acid sequence: CASSLSNREVGNTIYF.

The genes are TRBV18 and TRBJ1-2, with D uncertain. CDR3 size: 13 residues. Trimming pared 2 bases from V and 4 bases from J, leaving 8 bases between. Germline CDR1 reads KGHSH; CDR2 reads LQKENI. The CDR3 nucleotides read TGTGCCAGCTCACCAATGAACAGCTATGGCTACACCTTC. Encoded protein: CASSPMNSYGYTF.

The chain joins TRBV21-1 to TRBJ1-2. TRBV21-1 is flagged as a pseudogene. CDR3 size: 15 residues. The CDR3 protein is CASSKGGMLNYGYTF. CDR3 coding DNA: TGTGCCAGCAGCAAAGGAGGTATGCTTAACTATGGCTACACCTTC.

The rearrangement links TRBV5-4 to TRBJ2-2, with 8 positions matching TRBD2. Germline V gives CDR1 SGHNT, CDR2 YYREEE (reference sequence). J was trimmed by 0 bases and V by 3 bases; bases with no gene match: 4. This CDR3 is built from 16 residues. This CDR3 reads CASSSLAGANTGELFF. In DNA form, the CDR3 reads TGTGCCAGCAGCTCCCTAGCGGGCGCGAACACCGGGGAGCTGTTTTTT.

This chain links TRBV19 with TRBJ1-1; D gene uncertain. The ends were cut back, 2 bases at V and 0 bases at J, with 13 bases in the middle. CDR1 and CDR2 (germline): LNHDA, SQIVND (reference sequence). The CDR3 is 16 residues long. CDR3 DNA sequence: TGTGCCAGTAGTATAAGGCGTGAGGTAATGAACACTGAAGCTTTCTTT. Protein product: CASSIRREVMNTEAFF.

The chain is built from TRBV2 and TRBJ1-2; 7 bases are shared with TRBD1. From germline, CDR1 is SNHLY and CDR2 FYNNEI. The V segment lost 5 bases and the J segment 5 bases; nucleotides outside the gene matches: 8. CDR3 length equals 14 residues. In DNA form, the CDR3 reads TGTGCCAGCAGTCGGGACAGAAGTAGTTATGGCTACACCTTC. Encoded protein: CASSRDRSSYGYTF.

The rearrangement links TRBV28 to TRBJ2-2; TRBD2 agrees at 9 bases. Losses at the gene ends were 2 bases for V and 0 bases for J; bases not matched to a gene: 4. CDR1 and CDR2 (germline): MDHEN, SYDVKM. The CDR3 has 17 residues. The CDR3 coding sequence is TGTGCCAGCAGTTTACTCCTAGCGGGGACGAACACCGGGGAGCTGTTTTTT. Amino acid sequence: CASSLLLAGTNTGELFF. Together with reference TRBV28 and TRBJ2-2, the CDR3 gives the full variable domain: DVKVTQSSRYLVKRTGEKVFLECVQDMDHENMFWYRQDPGLGLRLIYFSYDVKMKEKGDIPEGYSVSREKKERFSLILESASTNQTSMYLCASSLLLAGTNTGELFFGEGSRLTVL.

V and J are TRBV28 and TRBJ1-2; unclear D gene. Per the germline V gene, CDR1 is MDHEN and CDR2 is SYDVKM. This CDR3 spans 15 amino acids. The germline V and J ends were trimmed by 5 bases and 7 bases, with 20 bases remaining between them. The CDR3 spells CASSPRRSVYAGYTF. The CDR3 nucleotides are TGTGCCAGCAGTCCCCGGAGATCAGTTTATGCTGGCTACACCTTC.

The V gene is TRBV30, the J gene TRBJ2-7; D gene unclear. Germline V gene sequence: CDR1 GTSNPN, CDR2 SVGIG (reference sequence). CDR3 size: 13 residues. Trimming left V 1 base short and J 4 bases short, with 11 bases between. CDR3 nucleotides: TGTGCCTGGAGTGCCCGCGTTATGTACGAGCAGTACTTC. Translating it yields CAWSARVMYEQYF.

The gene calls are TRBV7-8 and TRBJ2-7; 11 bases fit TRBD1. After removal of 5 bases from V and 3 bases from J, the junction contained 6 bases not matched to a gene. Per germline, CDR1 SGHVS and CDR2 FQNEAQ. The CDR3 spans 15 residues. The CDR3 nucleotides read TGTGCCAGCAGCCCCGGGACAGGGGGTGACTACGAGCAGTACTTC. Its translation is CASSPGTGGDYEQYF. The variable domain in full, completed from reference TRBV7-8 and TRBJ2-7, reads GAGVSQSPRYKVAKRGQDVALRCDPISGHVSLFWYQQALGQGPEFLTYFQNEAQLDKSGLPSDRFFAERPEGSVSTLKIQRTQQEDSAVYLCASSPGTGGDYEQYFGPGTRLTVT.

This clone was observed a few times. The chain carries TRBV27 and TRBJ1-4, with a possible D match to TRBD1 (6 bases). The CDR3 consists of 16 residues. CDR1 is MNHEY, CDR2 SMNVEV, per germline (reference sequence). With 4 bases removed from V and 0 bases from J, the gap between germline ends came to 12 bases. CDR3 loop: CASSYGTFATNEKLFF. The CDR3 nucleotides read TGTGCCAGCAGTTACGGGACATTCGCAACTAATGAAAAACTGTTTTTT.

The chain has TRBV6-1 and TRBJ1-3; D may be TRBD1 (6 bases). From germline, CDR1 is MNHNS and CDR2 SASEGT. This CDR3 region has 16 residues. V was pared by 4 bases and J by 4 bases, with 17 bases between. CDR3 sequence reads: CASSARTGFDGNTIYF. In DNA, the CDR3 is TGTGCCAGCAGTGCTCGAACAGGGTTCGACGGAAACACCATATATTTT.

The chain combines TRBV29-1 with TRBJ2-7; TRBD1 agrees at 7 bases. The CDR3 covers 14 residues. The V and J ends lost 6 bases and 6 bases, in that order; junction bases with no gene match: 14. The germline V gene encodes CDR1 SQVTM and CDR2 ANQGSEA. CDR3 protein: CSVLGGQAVSEQYF. The CDR3 bases are TGCAGCGTATTGGGTGGACAGGCGGTATCCGAGCAGTACTTC.